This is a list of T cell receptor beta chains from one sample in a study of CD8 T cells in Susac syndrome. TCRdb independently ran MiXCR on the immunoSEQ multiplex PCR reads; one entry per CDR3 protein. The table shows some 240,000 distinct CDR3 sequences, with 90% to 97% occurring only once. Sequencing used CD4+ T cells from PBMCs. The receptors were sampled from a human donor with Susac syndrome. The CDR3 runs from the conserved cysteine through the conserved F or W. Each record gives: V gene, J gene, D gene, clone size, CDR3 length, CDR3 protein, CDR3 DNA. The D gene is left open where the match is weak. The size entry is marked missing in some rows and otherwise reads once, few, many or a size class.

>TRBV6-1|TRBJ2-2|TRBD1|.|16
CASSPAGQGDTGELFF
TGTGCCAGCAGCCCCGCCGGACAGGGGGACACCGGGGAGCTGTTTTTT
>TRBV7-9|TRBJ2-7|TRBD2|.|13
CASTESGTVPWYF
TGTGCCAGCACCGAGAGCGGGACTGTACCCTGGTACTTC
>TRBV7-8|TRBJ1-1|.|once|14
CASSLGLQANEAFF
TGTGCCAGCAGCTTAGGACTACAGGCAAATGAAGCTTTCTTT
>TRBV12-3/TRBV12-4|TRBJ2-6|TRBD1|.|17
CASSFVQGAEGANVLTF
TGTGCCAGCAGCTTTGTACAGGGGGCGGAAGGGGCCAACGTCCTGACTTTC
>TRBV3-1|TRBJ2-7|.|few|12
CASSQVRYEQYF
TGTGCCAGCAGCCAAGTTCGATACGAGCAGTACTTC
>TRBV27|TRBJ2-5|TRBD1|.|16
CASSLQGAAYQETQYF
TGTGCCAGCAGTCTCCAGGGGGCGGCCTACCAAGAGACCCAGTACTTC
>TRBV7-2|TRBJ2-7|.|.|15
CASSPIQGGDYEQYF
TGTGCCAGCAGCCCAATACAGGGTGGCGACTACGAGCAGTACTTC
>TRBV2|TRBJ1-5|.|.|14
CASSEDRGNQPQHF
TGTGCCAGCAGTGAGGACAGAGGCAATCAGCCCCAGCATTTT
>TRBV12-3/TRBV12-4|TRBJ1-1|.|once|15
CASSSLGGGWTEAFF
TGTGCCAGCAGTTCCCTGGGAGGGGGGTGGACTGAAGCTTTCTTT
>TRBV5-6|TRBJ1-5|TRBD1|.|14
CASSSTGANQPQHF
TGTGCCAGCAGCTCGACAGGGGCCAATCAGCCCCAGCATTTT
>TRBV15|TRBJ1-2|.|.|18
CATSRGSGPQGREGGYTF
TGTGCCACCAGCAGAGGATCTGGACCACAGGGACGGGAAGGAGGCTACACCTTC
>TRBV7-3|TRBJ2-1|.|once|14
CASSLGANYNEQFF
TGTGCCAGCAGCCTAGGGGCGAACTACAATGAGCAGTTCTTC
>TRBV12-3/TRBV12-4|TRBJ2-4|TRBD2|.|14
CASRVAGAKNIQYF
TGTGCCAGCAGAGTAGCGGGAGCCAAAAACATTCAGTACTTC
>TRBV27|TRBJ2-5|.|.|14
CASSLSSGGETQYF
TGTGCCAGCAGTTTATCCAGCGGAGGGGAGACCCAGTACTTC
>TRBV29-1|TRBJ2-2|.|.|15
CSVEANPVPSGELFF
TGCAGCGTTGAAGCTAACCCGGTCCCCTCCGGGGAGCTGTTTTTT
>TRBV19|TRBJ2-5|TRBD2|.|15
CASSRTSGTQETQYF
TGTGCCAGTAGTAGGACTAGCGGGACCCAAGAGACCCAGTACTTC
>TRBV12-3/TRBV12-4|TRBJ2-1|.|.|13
CASSFDQDNEQFF
TGTGCCAGCAGTTTCGACCAGGACAATGAGCAGTTCTTC
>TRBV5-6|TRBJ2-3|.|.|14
CASSLVGRPDTQYF
TGTGCCAGCAGCTTGGTCGGGAGACCAGATACGCAGTATTTT
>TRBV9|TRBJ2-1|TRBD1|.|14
CASSVQDRLGEQFF
TGTGCCAGCAGCGTACAGGACAGGTTAGGTGAGCAGTTCTTC
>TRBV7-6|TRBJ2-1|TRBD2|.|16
CASSLFAGARNNEQFF
TGTGCCAGCAGCTTGTTCGCGGGAGCGAGAAACAATGAGCAGTTCTTC
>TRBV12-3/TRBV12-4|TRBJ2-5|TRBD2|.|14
CASSLLRGGETQYF
TGTGCCAGCAGCCTCCTGCGGGGGGGAGAGACCCAGTACTTC
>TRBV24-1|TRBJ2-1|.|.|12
CATRGPASEQFF
TGTGCCACCCGAGGACCTGCCAGTGAGCAGTTCTTC
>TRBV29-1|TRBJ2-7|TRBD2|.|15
CSGKGGGLAGGEQYF
TGCAGCGGAAAGGGGGGAGGACTAGCGGGAGGTGAGCAGTACTTC
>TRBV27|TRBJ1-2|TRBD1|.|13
CASSWTGIGGYTF
TGTGCCAGCAGCTGGACAGGGATAGGTGGCTACACCTTC
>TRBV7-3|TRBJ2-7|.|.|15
CASSQGAGQSYEQYF
TGTGCCAGCAGCCAAGGGGCAGGCCAGTCCTACGAGCAGTACTTC
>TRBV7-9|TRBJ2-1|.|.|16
CASSLNPGLLRDEQFF
TGTGCCAGCAGCTTAAACCCGGGACTCCTGCGCGATGAGCAGTTCTTC
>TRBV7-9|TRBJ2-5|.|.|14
CASSFMSLQETQYF
TGTGCCAGCAGCTTTATGAGCCTTCAAGAGACCCAGTACTTC
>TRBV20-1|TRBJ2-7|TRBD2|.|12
CSAERGSYEQYF
TGCAGTGCGGAGCGGGGCTCCTACGAGCAGTACTTC
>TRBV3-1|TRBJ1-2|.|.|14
CASSQLGSRYGYTF
TGTGCCAGCAGCCAACTGGGGTCTCGCTATGGCTACACCTTC
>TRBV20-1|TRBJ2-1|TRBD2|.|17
CSARDRLAGVKDNEQFF
TGCAGTGCTAGAGATCGACTAGCGGGAGTAAAGGACAATGAGCAGTTCTTC
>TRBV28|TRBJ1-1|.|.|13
CASTVSANTEAFF
TGTGCCAGCACCGTGAGTGCGAACACTGAAGCTTTCTTT
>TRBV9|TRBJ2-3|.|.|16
CASSLPQGAARDTQYF
TGTGCCAGCAGCCTCCCTCAGGGAGCGGCAAGAGATACGCAGTATTTT
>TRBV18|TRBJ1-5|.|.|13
CASSMGRDQPQHF
TGTGCCAGCTCCATGGGCAGGGATCAGCCCCAGCATTTT
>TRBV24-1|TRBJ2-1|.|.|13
CATEGPRPNEQFF
TGTGCCACTGAAGGCCCTAGGCCCAATGAGCAGTTCTTC
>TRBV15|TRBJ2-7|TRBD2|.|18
CATSRDPAGSGSRVEQYF
TGTGCCACCAGCAGAGACCCTGCCGGAAGCGGGAGTCGGGTCGAGCAGTACTTC
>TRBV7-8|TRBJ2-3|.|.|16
CASSLDSRDSTDTQYF
TGTGCCAGCAGCTTAGACTCTCGGGATAGCACAGATACGCAGTATTTT
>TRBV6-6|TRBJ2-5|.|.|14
CASSYIGKGASQYF
TGTGCCAGCAGTTACATAGGGAAAGGCGCGTCCCAGTACTTC
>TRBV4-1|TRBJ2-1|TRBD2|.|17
CASSTSPLSGRAAEQFF
TGCGCCAGCTCGACAAGCCCTCTTAGCGGGAGGGCGGCTGAGCAGTTCTTC
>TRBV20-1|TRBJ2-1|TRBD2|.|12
CSATGTRDEQFF
TGCAGTGCAACCGGGACTAGAGACGAGCAGTTCTTC
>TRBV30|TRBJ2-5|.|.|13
CAWSVTGRETQYF
TGTGCCTGGAGTGTAACCGGACGAGAGACCCAGTACTTC
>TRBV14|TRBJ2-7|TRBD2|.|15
CASSQGRGGFYEQYF
TGTGCCAGCAGCCAAGGACGGGGGGGGTTCTACGAGCAGTACTTC
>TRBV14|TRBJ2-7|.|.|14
CASSQDGPAYEQYF
TGTGCCAGCAGCCAAGATGGGCCTGCCTACGAGCAGTACTTC
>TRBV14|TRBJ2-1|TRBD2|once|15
CASSHLASGRGEQFF
TGTGCCAGCAGCCACCTGGCTAGCGGGAGAGGTGAGCAGTTCTTC
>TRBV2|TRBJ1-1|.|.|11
CASSEESEAFF
TGTGCCAGCAGTGAAGAGTCAGAAGCTTTCTTT